The entry below describes one T cell receptor (beta chain). It has no known antigen specificity. No quality values exist for individual bases; no much larger clone is one base distant. The data are from a study of CD8 T cells in Susac syndrome (dated by TCRdb to between 2019 and 2020). Regarding the complete study: Whether CD8+ T cell activation and differentiation in Susac syndrome was antigen driven was tested using repertoire sequencing.

RNA was extracted with the RNeasy kit and about 0.5 to 1 ug was reverse transcribed using random hexamers. The immunoSEQ multiplex PCR assay, covering 54 Vbeta and 13 Jbeta segments, was used to amplify TCR beta CDR3 regions. PCR amplification bias was corrected by using a synthetic template baseline for primer optimization and computational correction. The authors' analysis ran thus. Reads were annotated to V, D and J genes per IMGT and analyzed with immunoSEQ Analyzer, keeping only productive sequences. Clonality was calculated as one minus the Shannon entropy normalized by log2 of the number of productive unique sequences. For each patient and control, public and private clones were evaluated within the 100 most prevalent clones. A clone was defined as Susac-specific if it was absent from the healthy and MS cohorts, from some 1,100 published viral clones and from other ImmuneACCESS disease sequences. Through fastp at Q25 and MiXCR, TCRdb rebuilt clones from the public reads, retaining in-frame beta chains. When rows share a CDR3 protein, they turn into one entry using the most common DNA and genes. V and J calls and clone size were set by TCRdb, not the authors. This sample comprises 140,000 to 150,000 distinct CDR3 sequences, roughly 96% of them detected only once. About 0.11% of the sample comes from the top ten.

General study outcomes and caveats: The study acknowledged that relatively few individuals were included in the TCR sequencing and HLA analysis.

High-throughput TCR beta sequencing profiled peripheral blood CD8+ and CD4+ T cells from healthy donors, Susac syndrome patients and multiple sclerosis patients. The multiple sclerosis controls were treatment-naive patients who had stable or active relapsing-remitting disease and met the revised McDonald criteria. Bulk CD8+ and CD4+ T cells were purified magnetically by negative isolation, whereas CD8+ TEMRA cells were enriched by FACS. Blood was drawn into EDTA tubes, processed within 24 hours, and PBMCs were isolated by density gradient centrifugation. PBMCs intended for TCR sequencing were cryopreserved in liquid nitrogen and were subsequently thawed in a 37 degrees C water bath. Purity of sorted or isolated CD4+, CD8+ and CD8+ TEMRA cells was at least 90%. Sequencing was performed on CD4+ T cells from PBMCs. The TCR sequence derives from a human donor with multiple sclerosis.

The CDR3 corresponds to CASSLRRDNQYF. The DNA reads TGTGCCAGCAGTTTACGCCGGGACAATCAGTACTTC. The V and J genes are TRBV28 and TRBJ2-4; the D gene is perhaps TRBD1, on 6 matching bases. V was cut back by 2 bases and J by 12 bases, leaving a gap of 11 bases between them. The germline V gene encodes CDR1 MDHEN and CDR2 SYDVKM. The CDR3 starts with the cysteine, ends with the phenylalanine, and has 12 residues. Only the CDR3 portion is preserved as DNA: 36 bases, with reading frame beginning at the first base.